The clone carrying this T cell receptor (beta chain) was counted a single time. Residents of about two dozen US areas, aged roughly 18 to 90 years, made up the participants. Using immunoSEQ multiplex PCR, the repertoire was profiled, and TCRdb retains in-frame clones only, with some absent. The sample lists around 300,000 clones, over 80% seen once, with more than 5% in the top ten. The sample is drawn from a study of blood T cell repertoires in COVID-19. Overall study: There were acute and convalescent COVID-19 samples, and they came from the United States, Italy and Spain. In each case, the material was cDNA or gDNA derived from T cells, B-cell-depleted T cells, or PBMCs.

CDR3 size: 13 residues. CDR1 SEHNR and CDR2 FQNEAQ come from the germline V gene (reference sequence). The V and J ends lost 1 base and 5 bases respectively, with 8 bases between them. This receptor was identified in a man under 40 who had recovered from COVID-19. The chain uses TRBV7-9 and TRBJ1-2, with no clear D. Sequencing was done on a sample of PBMCs or T cells enriched from blood (not recorded which). The CDR3, as DNA: TGTGCCAGCAGCTTAGAGTTACAGTATGGCTACACCTTC. Translating it yields CASSLELQYGYTF.